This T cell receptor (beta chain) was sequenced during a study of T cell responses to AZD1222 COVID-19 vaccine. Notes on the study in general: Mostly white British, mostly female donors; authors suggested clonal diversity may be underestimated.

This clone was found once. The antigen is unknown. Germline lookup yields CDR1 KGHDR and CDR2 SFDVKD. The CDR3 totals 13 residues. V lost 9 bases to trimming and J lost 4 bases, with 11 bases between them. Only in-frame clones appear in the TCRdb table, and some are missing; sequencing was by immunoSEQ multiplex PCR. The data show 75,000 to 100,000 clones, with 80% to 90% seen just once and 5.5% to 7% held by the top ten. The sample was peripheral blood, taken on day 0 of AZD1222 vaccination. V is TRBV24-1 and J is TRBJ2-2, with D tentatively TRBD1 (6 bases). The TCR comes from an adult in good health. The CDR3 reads CATGDTSTGELFF. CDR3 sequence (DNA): TGTGCCACCGGGGACACGTCCACCGGGGAGCTGTTTTTT.